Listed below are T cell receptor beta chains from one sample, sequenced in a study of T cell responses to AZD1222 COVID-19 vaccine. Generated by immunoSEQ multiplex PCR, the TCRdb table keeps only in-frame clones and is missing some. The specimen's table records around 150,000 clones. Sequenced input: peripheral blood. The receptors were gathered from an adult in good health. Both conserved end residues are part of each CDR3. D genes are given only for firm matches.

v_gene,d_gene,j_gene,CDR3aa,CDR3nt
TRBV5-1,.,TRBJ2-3,CASSFSGTPTTDTQYF,TGCGCCAGCAGCTTTTCCGGGACTCCCACCACAGATACGCAGTATTTT
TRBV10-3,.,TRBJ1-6,CATWLGPNNSPLHF,TGTGCCACCTGGCTTGGGCCGAATAATTCACCCCTCCACTTT
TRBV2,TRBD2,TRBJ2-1,CASSEAPGGSREQFF,TGTGCCAGCAGTGAAGCCCCGGGGGGTTCTAGGGAGCAGTTCTTC
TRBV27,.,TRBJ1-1,CASSSYLKGTEAFF,TGTGCCAGCAGTTCATACCTAAAGGGGACTGAAGCTTTCTTT
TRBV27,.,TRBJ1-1,CASSLQGGTEAFF,TGTGCCAGCAGTTTACAGGGTGGCACTGAAGCTTTCTTT
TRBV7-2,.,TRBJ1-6,CASSLFTGFGNSPLHF,TGTGCCAGCAGCTTATTCACAGGGTTTGGTAATTCACCCCTCCACTTT
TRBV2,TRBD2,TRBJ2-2,CASTSQRDLNTGELFF,TGTGCCAGCACCTCCCAGCGGGATTTGAACACCGGGGAGCTGTTTTTT
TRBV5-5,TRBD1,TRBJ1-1,CASSFRQGSPTEAFF,TGTGCCAGCAGTTTCCGACAGGGAAGTCCCACTGAAGCTTTCTTT
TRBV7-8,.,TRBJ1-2,CASSLAGPLTHGYTF,TGTGCCAGCAGCTTAGCGGGACCCTTAACCCATGGCTACACCTTC
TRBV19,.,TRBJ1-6,CASSIPTRDNSPLHF,TGTGCCAGTAGTATCCCGACACGGGATAATTCACCCCTCCACTTT
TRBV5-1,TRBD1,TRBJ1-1,CASSGNRGNTEAFF,TGCGCCAGCAGCGGGAACAGGGGCAACACTGAAGCTTTCTTT
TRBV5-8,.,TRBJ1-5,CASSREVLGQPQHF,TGTGCCAGCAGCCGGGAGGTGCTAGGTCAGCCCCAGCATTTT
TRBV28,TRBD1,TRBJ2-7,CASSLQGTLYEQYF,TGTGCCAGCAGTCTACAGGGGACCCTATACGAGCAGTACTTC
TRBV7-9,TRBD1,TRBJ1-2,CASSHGQGVGGYTF,TGTGCCAGCAGCCATGGACAGGGGGTAGGAGGCTACACCTTC
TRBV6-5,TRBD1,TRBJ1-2,CASSYSPTGGYGYTF,TGTGCCAGCAGTTACTCGCCGACAGGGGGCTATGGCTACACCTTC
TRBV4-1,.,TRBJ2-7,CASSQDFLARPYEQYF,TGCGCCAGCAGCCAAGATTTTCTGGCGAGGCCCTACGAGCAGTACTTC
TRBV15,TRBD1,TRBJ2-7,CATSKFPRDRVDEQYF,TGTGCCACCAGCAAATTCCCCCGGGACAGGGTCGACGAGCAGTACTTC
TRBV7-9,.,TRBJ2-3,CASSLAGTQYF,TGTGCCAGCAGCTTAGCTGGAACGCAGTATTTT
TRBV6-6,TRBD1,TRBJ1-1,CASSYWTGRSTEAFF,TGTGCCAGCAGCTACTGGACAGGGAGGAGCACTGAAGCTTTCTTT
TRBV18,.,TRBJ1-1,CASSRTDSYTEAFF,TGTGCCAGCTCCAGGACAGATAGTTATACTGAAGCTTTCTTT
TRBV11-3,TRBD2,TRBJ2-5,CASSLGTSGEETQYF,TGTGCCAGCAGCTTGGGGACTAGCGGGGAAGAGACCCAGTACTTC
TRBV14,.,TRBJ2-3,CASSQESGVGLVRPSTDTQYF,TGTGCCAGCAGCCAAGAGAGTGGTGTGGGTCTAGTTCGCCCCAGCACAGATACGCAGTATTTT
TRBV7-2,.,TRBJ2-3,CASSLSVGPGDTQYF,TGTGCCAGCAGCTTGAGTGTAGGGCCAGGGGATACGCAGTATTTT
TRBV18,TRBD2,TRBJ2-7,CASSPTSGGSYEQYF,TGTGCCAGCTCACCGACTAGCGGGGGGTCCTACGAGCAGTACTTC
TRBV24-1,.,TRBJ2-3,CATSDKADTQYF,TGTGCCACCAGTGATAAGGCAGATACGCAGTATTTT
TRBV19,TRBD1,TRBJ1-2,CASRRLGTGGYGYTF,TGTGCCAGTAGGAGGCTTGGGACAGGAGGCTATGGCTACACCTTC